These T cell receptor beta chains were read from a single sample in a study of T cell repertoires in cytomegalovirus infection. Antigen specificity for these receptors is unknown. TCRdb processed the reads anew with MiXCR; each CDR3 protein has one entry. Of approximately 100,000 distinct CDR3 sequences listed, around 30% are singletons. Material: CD8+ T cells from cultured PBMCs, obtained from culture after CMV antigen stimulation. The receptors stem from a human donor in good health (CMV status not recorded). Some clones in this sample may be carry-over from other donors' samples. Each CDR3 is given with its conserved first and last residue. D genes are given only for firm matches. Size tells how often a clone was seen (once, few, many) or the class of an expanded clone, and some rows leave it out.

D gene	clone size	J gene	V gene	CDR3 protein	CDR3 DNA
-	-	TRBJ1-1	TRBV2	CASNGPTVGNTEAFF	TGTGCCAGCAATGGCCCCACAGTTGGGAACACTGAAGCTTTCTTT
-	few	TRBJ2-1	TRBV6-6	CASSYSGEQFF	TGTGCCAGCAGTTACTCGGGTGAGCAGTTCTTC
-	few	TRBJ1-2	TRBV12-3/TRBV12-4	CASTPFRQGYGYTF	TGTGCCAGCACTCCTTTTCGGCAGGGTTATGGCTACACCTTC
TRBD1	few	TRBJ1-1	TRBV4-1	CASSLRQGENTEAFF	TGCGCCAGCAGCCTCCGACAGGGTGAGAACACTGAAGCTTTCTTT
TRBD1	few	TRBJ1-2	TRBV20-1	CSARDGDRKDGYTF	TGCAGTGCTAGAGATGGGGACAGGAAAGATGGCTACACCTTC
TRBD1	many	TRBJ2-1	TRBV5-4	CASRAGTGDFNEQFF	TGTGCCAGCAGGGCCGGGACAGGAGACTTTAATGAGCAGTTCTTC
-	few	TRBJ2-7	TRBV19	CASSIYPDHNYEQYF	TGTGCCAGTAGTATCTACCCCGATCATAACTACGAGCAGTACTTC
TRBD1	many	TRBJ1-2	TRBV7-9	CASSSGQALFTF	TGTGCCAGCAGCTCCGGACAGGCCCTCTTCACCTTC
TRBD2	-	TRBJ2-5	TRBV11-1	CASTPGVAGQETQYF	TGTGCCAGCACCCCCGGGGTAGCGGGGCAAGAGACCCAGTACTTC
TRBD1	-	TRBJ1-2	TRBV11-2	CASSPGTAYGYTF	TGTGCCAGCAGCCCAGGGACAGCCTATGGCTACACCTTC